These 18 T cell receptor beta chains originate from one sample sequenced in a study of T cells in Graves' hyperthyroidism and ophthalmopathy. The TCR beta CDR3 regions underwent amplification using RNA transcripts as the source. Researchers ran a first-round RT-PCR on the TCR CDR3 using the HTBI primer set. Each CDR3 protein is one row after TCRdb ran MiXCR on the multiplex PCR reads. The table lists a few hundred thousand distinct CDR3 sequences, around 18% of them singletons. The sample was blood. Every receptor here comes from a woman in her 40s with Graves' ophthalmopathy.

With respect to this clonotype: One junction end does not reproduce the germline sequence, and a read error may be involved. The chain links TRBV6-1 to TRBJ2-5; 8 bases are a match to TRBD2. The CDR3 totals 16 residues. Germline V gene sequence: CDR1 MNHNS, CDR2 SASEGT. CDR3 protein: CATSDLLGGDQETQYF. The CDR3 bases are TGTGCCACCAGTGATTTGCTCGGGGGGGATCAAGAGACCCAGTACTTC.

This clonotype was picked up many times. The chain carries TRBV2 and TRBJ1-2; no definite D call. CDR3 length: 13 residues. The V and J ends lost 6 bases and 1 base respectively, with 9 bases between them. The V gene's germline CDR1 is SNHLY and CDR2 FYNNEI. For the CDR3, the DNA is TGTGCCAGCAGCTCCAGGATTAACTATGGCTACACCTTC. This sequence encodes CASSSRINYGYTF.

At least ten counts were recorded for this clonotype. This chain joins TRBV20-1 and TRBJ1-2; D uncertain. CDR1 and CDR2 from the germline V gene are DFQATT and SNEGSKA (reference sequence). The length of the CDR3 is 14 residues. Trimming cost V 0 bases and J 8 bases, with 16 bases left between them. CDR3 in DNA: TGCAGTGCTAGAGATCTGTTTACGGCGCGCGGCTACACCTTC. It yields the protein CSARDLFTARGYTF.

The gene calls are TRBV6-5 and TRBJ2-5; maybe TRBD2 (6 bases). Between the trimmed V and J ends, which lost 0 bases and 5 bases, there was a span of 13 bases. The CDR3 has 15 residues. Looked up from germline, CDR1 is MNHEY and CDR2 is SVGAGI. Here the CDR3 DNA reads TGTGCCAGCAGTTACTCAGGCGGGGCTGGCGAGACCCAGTACTTC. It codes for CASSYSGGAGETQYF.

V gene TRBV7-8 combines with J gene TRBJ2-5, with 9 positions matching TRBD2. V gave up 10 bases and J gave up 4 bases; unmatched junction bases: 7. Per germline, CDR1 SGHVS and CDR2 FQNEAQ. The CDR3 is made up of 13 amino acids. This CDR3 reads CAISGGRGETQYF. In nucleotides, the CDR3 is TGTGCCATCAGTGGCGGGAGGGGAGAGACCCAGTACTTC.

This clonotype was seen ten or more times. V gene TRBV5-1 combines with J gene TRBJ1-2; possible D gene TRBD1, 5 bases. The length of the CDR3 is 13 residues. The V end was cut by 9 bases, the J end by 4 bases, with 16 bases between. Germline loops: CDR1 SGHRS, CDR2 YFSETQ. CDR3 in amino acids: CATRDLRSYGYTF. CDR3 DNA sequence: TGCGCCACTCGGGACCTCCGTAGCTATGGCTACACCTTC.

This clonotype was counted many times. This chain links TRBV28 with TRBJ2-7, with D perhaps assigned TRBD1 or TRBD2 (5 bases each). Germline V gene lookup returns CDR1 MDHEN and CDR2 SYDVKM. V lost 1 base, J lost 4 bases, and 17 bases lay in between. The CDR3 consists of 16 residues. The DNA for the CDR3 is TGTGCCAGCAGTTTATCCGTCTTTGGGGGAAATTACGAGCAGTACTTC. Protein product: CASSLSVFGGNYEQYF.

This clonotype was counted ten times or more. The chain joins TRBV6-2 or TRBV6-3 to TRBJ1-2, with 7 bases lining up with TRBD1. The junction had 15 bases not matched to a gene; V was cut back by 7 bases and J by 1 base. Germline loops: CDR1 MNHEY, CDR2 SVGEGT. The CDR3 spans 17 residues. As DNA, the CDR3 is TGTGCCAGCACGGAAGGAGGGGGCGAGATCCTTAACTATGGCTACACCTTC. This sequence encodes CASTEGGGEILNYGYTF.

This clonotype has only a few counts. The chain is built from TRBV6-2 or TRBV6-3 and TRBJ2-7, with 7 bases aligning to TRBD1. This CDR3 region has 15 residues. The junction had 8 bases not matched to a gene; V was cut back by 0 bases and J by 6 bases. The germline CDR1 and CDR2 sequences are MNHEY and SVGEGT. The DNA for the CDR3 is TGTGCCAGCAGTTACTCGATTGACAGGGCAATCGAGCAGTACTTC. Protein: CASSYSIDRAIEQYF.

This clonotype was detected ten times or more. This chain uses TRBV28 with TRBJ1-5; D gene unclear. The CDR3 length is 14 residues. V was cut by 5 bases and J by 5 bases, with 13 bases left in between. Germline CDR1 and CDR2: MDHEN and SYDVKM. The CDR3 is CASSPVFSDQPQHF. CDR3 nucleotide sequence: TGTGCCAGCAGTCCCGTGTTCAGCGATCAGCCCCAGCATTTT.

This clonotype was seen many times. The chain couples TRBV4-3 to TRBJ2-7; D is ambiguous. The germline V and J ends were trimmed by 10 bases and 0 bases, with 10 bases remaining between them. This CDR3 is 12 amino acids long. Germline V lookup: CDR1 LGHNA, CDR2 YSLEER. The CDR3 DNA reads as TGCGCCATCGTGGCTATCTCCTACGAGCAGTACTTC. The encoded protein is CAIVAISYEQYF.

This clonotype came up many times. The gene calls are TRBV6-5 and TRBJ2-5; no clear D. This CDR3 has 14 residues. In germline, CDR1 is MNHEY, CDR2 SVGAGI. Trimming removed 2 bases at V and 1 base at J, with 8 bases between. CDR3 loop: CASSYTGFQETQYF. CDR3 nucleotides: TGTGCCAGCAGTTACACGGGTTTCCAAGAGACCCAGTACTTC.

The rearrangement uses TRBV28 and TRBJ2-2, with a possible D match to TRBD1 (6 bases). The germline V gene encodes CDR1 MDHEN and CDR2 SYDVKM. This CDR3 has 16 amino acids. Trimming took off 7 bases at V and 1 base at J, with 16 bases between the two ends. Here the CDR3 DNA reads TGTGCCAGCACCAAAATAGGGGGAGAGAACACCGGGGAGCTGTTTTTT. Amino acids: CASTKIGGENTGELFF. Combining the CDR3 with reference TRBV28 and TRBJ2-2 gives the whole variable domain DVKVTQSSRYLVKRTGEKVFLECVQDMDHENMFWYRQDPGLGLRLIYFSYDVKMKEKGDIPEGYSVSREKKERFSLILESASTNQTSMYLCASTKIGGENTGELFFGEGSRLTVL.

With regard to this clonotype: A read error may account for a junction end that differs from germline. The rearrangement joins TRBV7-9 to TRBJ2-6, with a weak D call TRBD1 (5 bases). Looked up from germline, CDR1 is SEHNR and CDR2 is FQNEAQ (reference sequence). The CDR3 covers 15 residues. The CDR3 DNA is TGTGCCAGCAGTAATGTCCAGCCTGGGGCCAACGCCCTGACTTTC. Translation gives CASSNVQPGANALTF.

This clonotype showed up many times. This sequence joins TRBV4-1 and TRBJ1-5; weak D call: TRBD1 (5 bases). This CDR3 is 15 amino acids long. V shed 0 bases and J shed 5 bases, with 11 bases lying between them. CDR1 and CDR2 from the germline V gene are MGHRA and YSYEKL. The DNA of the CDR3 is TGCGCCAGCAGCCAAGACTCGGGGGTTTATCAGCCCCAGCATTTT. Its translation: CASSQDSGVYQPQHF.

In this sample, this clonotype turned up many times. The chain joins TRBV12-3 or TRBV12-4 to TRBJ2-4; the match to TRBD2 covers 8 bases. V lost 6 bases, J lost 8 bases, and 9 bases stayed unmatched. This CDR3 is built from 14 residues. This chain's CDR3 is CASSGTRGKDIQYF. CDR3 in DNA: TGTGCCAGCAGCGGGACTAGGGGCAAGGACATTCAGTACTTC.

This clonotype was observed many times. This sequence may be a read error, since a much larger clone differs from it by one base. It is likely a read error, because the conserved phenylalanine at the end of the CDR3 is missing. The rearrangement uses TRBV6-1 and TRBJ2-5, with 7 bases lining up with TRBD2. The germline gives CDR1 MNHNS, CDR2 SASEGT. This CDR3 region has 12 residues. J gave up 4 bases and V 8 bases, and 4 bases lay outside the gene matches. CDR3 sequence (DNA): TGTGCCAGCGTGGGGAGGGCAGAGACCCAGTACCTC. This codes for CASVGRAETQYL.

In its sample, this clonotype was seen many times. The V and J genes are TRBV30 and TRBJ2-2; the D gene is possibly TRBD1 (6 bases). V was clipped by 4 bases and J by 5 bases, with 8 bases between them. The CDR3 extends over 12 amino acids. Per the germline V gene, CDR1 is GTSNPN and CDR2 is SVGIG (reference sequence). CDR3 DNA: TGTGCCTGGATGCAGGGGACCGGGGAGCTGTTTTTT. Translation: CAWMQGTGELFF.